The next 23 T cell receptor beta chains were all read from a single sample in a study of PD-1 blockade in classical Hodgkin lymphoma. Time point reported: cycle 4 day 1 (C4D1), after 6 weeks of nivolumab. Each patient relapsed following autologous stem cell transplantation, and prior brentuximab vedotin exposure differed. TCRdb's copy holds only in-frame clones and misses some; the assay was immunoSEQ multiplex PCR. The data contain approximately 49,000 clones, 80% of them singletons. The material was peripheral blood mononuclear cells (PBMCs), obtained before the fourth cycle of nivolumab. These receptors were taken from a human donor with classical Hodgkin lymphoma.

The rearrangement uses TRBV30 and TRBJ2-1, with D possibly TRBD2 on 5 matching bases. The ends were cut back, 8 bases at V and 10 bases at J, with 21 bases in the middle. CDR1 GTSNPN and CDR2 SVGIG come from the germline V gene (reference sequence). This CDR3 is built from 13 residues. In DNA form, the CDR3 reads TGTGCCCGAGGGAACCAGCGCTTGAAAGAGCAGTTCTTC. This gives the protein CARGNQRLKEQFF.

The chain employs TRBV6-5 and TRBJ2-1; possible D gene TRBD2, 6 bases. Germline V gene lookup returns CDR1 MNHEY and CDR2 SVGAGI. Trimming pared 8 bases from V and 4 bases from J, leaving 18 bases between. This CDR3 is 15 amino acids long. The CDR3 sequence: CASGRSGGYYNEQFF. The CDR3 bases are TGTGCCAGCGGAAGAAGCGGAGGGTATTACAATGAGCAGTTCTTC.

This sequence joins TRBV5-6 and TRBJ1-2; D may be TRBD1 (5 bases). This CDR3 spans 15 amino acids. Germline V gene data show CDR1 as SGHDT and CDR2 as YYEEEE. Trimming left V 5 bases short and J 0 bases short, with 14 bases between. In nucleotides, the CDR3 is TGTGCCAGCAGTCCGGGACTCCCCCCTAACTATGGCTACACCTTC. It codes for CASSPGLPPNYGYTF.

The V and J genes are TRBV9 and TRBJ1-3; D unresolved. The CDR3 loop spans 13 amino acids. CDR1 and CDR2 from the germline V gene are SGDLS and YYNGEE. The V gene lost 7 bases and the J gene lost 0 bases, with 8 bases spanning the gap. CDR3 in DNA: TGTGCCAGCGGAAGGCTCTCTGGAAACACCATATATTTT. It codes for CASGRLSGNTIYF.

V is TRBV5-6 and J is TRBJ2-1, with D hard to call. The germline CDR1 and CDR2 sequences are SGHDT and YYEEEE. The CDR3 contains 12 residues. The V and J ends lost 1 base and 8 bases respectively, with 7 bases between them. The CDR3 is CASSLIGDEQFF. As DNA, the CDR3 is TGTGCCAGCAGCTTGATAGGTGATGAGCAGTTCTTC.

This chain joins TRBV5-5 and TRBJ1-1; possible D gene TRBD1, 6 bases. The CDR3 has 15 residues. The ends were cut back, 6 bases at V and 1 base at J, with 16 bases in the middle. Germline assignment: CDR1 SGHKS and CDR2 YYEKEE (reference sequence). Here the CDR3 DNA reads TGTGCCAGCACAGGCCACACAGGGTGGAACACTGAAGCTTTCTTT. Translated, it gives CASTGHTGWNTEAFF. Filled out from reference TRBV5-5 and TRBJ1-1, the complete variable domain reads DAGVTQSPTHLIKTRGQQVTLRCSPISGHKSVSWYQQVLGQGPQFIFQYYEKEERGRGNFPDRFSARQFPNYSSELNVNALLLGDSALYLCASTGHTGWNTEAFFGQGTRLTVV.

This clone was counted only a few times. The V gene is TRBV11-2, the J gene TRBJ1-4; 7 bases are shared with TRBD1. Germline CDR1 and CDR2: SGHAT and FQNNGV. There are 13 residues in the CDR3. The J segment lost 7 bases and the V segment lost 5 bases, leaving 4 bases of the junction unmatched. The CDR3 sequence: CASSPRGSEKLFF. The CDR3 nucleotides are TGTGCCAGCAGCCCCAGGGGGAGTGAAAAACTGTTTTTT.

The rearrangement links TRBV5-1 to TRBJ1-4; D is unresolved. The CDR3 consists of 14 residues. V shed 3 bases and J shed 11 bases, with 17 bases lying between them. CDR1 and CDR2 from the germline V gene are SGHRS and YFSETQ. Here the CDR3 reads CASSSDTEGLKLFF. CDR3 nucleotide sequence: TGCGCCAGCAGCTCCGACACTGAGGGCCTGAAACTGTTTTTT.

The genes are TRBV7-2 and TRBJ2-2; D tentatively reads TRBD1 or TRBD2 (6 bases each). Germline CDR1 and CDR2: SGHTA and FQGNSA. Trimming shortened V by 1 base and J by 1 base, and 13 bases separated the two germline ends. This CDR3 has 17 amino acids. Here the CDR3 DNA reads TGTGCCAGCAGCTTAGACCGCGGGACAATGAACACCGGGGAGCTGTTTTTT. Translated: CASSLDRGTMNTGELFF.

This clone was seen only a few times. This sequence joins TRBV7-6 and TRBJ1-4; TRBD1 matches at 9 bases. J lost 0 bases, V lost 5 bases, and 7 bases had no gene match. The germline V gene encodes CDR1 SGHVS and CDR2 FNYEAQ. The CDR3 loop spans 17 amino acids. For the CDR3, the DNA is TGTGCCAGCAGCCCCCTACAGGGGGCAGCAACTAATGAAAAACTGTTTTTT. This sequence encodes CASSPLQGAATNEKLFF. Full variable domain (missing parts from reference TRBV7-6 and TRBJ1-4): GAGVSQSPRYKVTKRGQDVALRCDPISGHVSLYWYRQALGQGPEFLTYFNYEAQQDKSGLPNDRFSAERPEGSISTLTIQRTEQRDSAMYRCASSPLQGAATNEKLFFGSGTQLSVL.

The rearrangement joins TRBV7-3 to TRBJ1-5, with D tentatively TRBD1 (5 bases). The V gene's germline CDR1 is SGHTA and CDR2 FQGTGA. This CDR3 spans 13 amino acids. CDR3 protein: CAGGLPSGQPQHF. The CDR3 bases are TGTGCTGGGGGACTTCCCTCAGGCCAGCCCCAGCATTTT.

In DNA, the CDR3 is TGCAGCGTTGGAGCTAGCGGATTGACAGATACGCAGTATTTT. Its protein is CSVGASGLTDTQYF. This rearrangement joins TRBV29-1 to TRBJ2-3; 7 bases line up with TRBD2. Trimming took 4 bases from V and 3 from J; bases not matched to a gene: 7. This CDR3 region has 14 residues. The germline gives CDR1 SQVTM, CDR2 ANQGSEA.

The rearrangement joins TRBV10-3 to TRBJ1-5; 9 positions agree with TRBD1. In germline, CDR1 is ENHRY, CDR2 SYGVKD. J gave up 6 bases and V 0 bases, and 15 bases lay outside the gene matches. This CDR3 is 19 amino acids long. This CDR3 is CAISESGTGMSPWGQPQHF. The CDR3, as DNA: TGTGCCATCAGTGAGTCAGGGACAGGGATGAGTCCCTGGGGTCAGCCCCAGCATTTT.

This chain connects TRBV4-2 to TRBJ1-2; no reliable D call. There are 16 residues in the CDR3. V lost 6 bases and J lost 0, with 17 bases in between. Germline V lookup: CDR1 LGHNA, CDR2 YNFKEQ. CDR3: CASRRLEQLANYGYTF. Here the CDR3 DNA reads TGTGCCAGCAGACGGCTGGAGCAGCTAGCTAACTATGGCTACACCTTC.

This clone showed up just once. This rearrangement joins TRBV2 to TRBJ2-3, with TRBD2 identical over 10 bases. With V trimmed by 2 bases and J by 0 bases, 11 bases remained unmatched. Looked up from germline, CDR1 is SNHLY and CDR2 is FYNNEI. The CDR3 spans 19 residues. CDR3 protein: CASSELAGVSGRSTDTQYF. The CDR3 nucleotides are TGTGCCAGCAGTGAACTAGCGGGAGTTTCGGGTAGAAGCACAGATACGCAGTATTTT.

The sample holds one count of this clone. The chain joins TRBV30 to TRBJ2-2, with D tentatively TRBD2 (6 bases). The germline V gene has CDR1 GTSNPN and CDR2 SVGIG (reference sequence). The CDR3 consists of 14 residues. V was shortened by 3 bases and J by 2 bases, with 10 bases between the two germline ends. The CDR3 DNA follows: TGTGCCTGGAGGGAGGGCAGCAACACCGGGGAGCTGTTTTTT. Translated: CAWREGSNTGELFF.

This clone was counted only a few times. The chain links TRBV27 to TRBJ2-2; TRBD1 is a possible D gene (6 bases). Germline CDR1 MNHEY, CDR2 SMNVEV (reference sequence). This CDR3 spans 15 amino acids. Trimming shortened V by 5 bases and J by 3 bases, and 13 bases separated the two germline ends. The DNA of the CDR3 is TGTGCCAGCAGTCCCGGGACAAGATACACCGGGGAGCTGTTTTTT. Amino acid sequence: CASSPGTRYTGELFF.

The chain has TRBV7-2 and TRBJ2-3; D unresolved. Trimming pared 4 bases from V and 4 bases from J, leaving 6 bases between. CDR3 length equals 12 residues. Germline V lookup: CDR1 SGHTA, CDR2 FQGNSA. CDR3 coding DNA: TGTGCCAGCAGCTACATTCCAGATACGCAGTATTTT. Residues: CASSYIPDTQYF. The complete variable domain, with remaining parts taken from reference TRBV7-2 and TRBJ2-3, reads GAGVSQSPSNKVTEKGKDVELRCDPISGHTALYWYRQSLGQGLEFLIYFQGNSAPDKSGLPSDRFSAERTGGSVSTLTIQRTQQEDSAVYLCASSYIPDTQYFGPGTRLTVL.

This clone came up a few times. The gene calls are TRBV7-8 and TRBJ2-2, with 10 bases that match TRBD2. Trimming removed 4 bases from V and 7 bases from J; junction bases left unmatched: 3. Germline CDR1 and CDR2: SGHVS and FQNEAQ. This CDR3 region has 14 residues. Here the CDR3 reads CASSWVAGGGELFF. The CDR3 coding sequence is TGTGCCAGCAGCTGGGTAGCGGGAGGCGGGGAGCTGTTTTTT.

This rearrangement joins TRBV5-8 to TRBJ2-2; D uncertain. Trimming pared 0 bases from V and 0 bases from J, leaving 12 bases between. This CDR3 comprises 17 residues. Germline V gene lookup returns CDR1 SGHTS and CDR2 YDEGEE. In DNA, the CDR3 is TGTGCCAGCAGCTTGGCGGTAGGGCCCTCGAACACCGGGGAGCTGTTTTTT. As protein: CASSLAVGPSNTGELFF.

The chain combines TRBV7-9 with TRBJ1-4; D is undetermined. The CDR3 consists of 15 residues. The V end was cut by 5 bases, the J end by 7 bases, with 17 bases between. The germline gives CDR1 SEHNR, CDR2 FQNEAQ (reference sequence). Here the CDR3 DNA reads TGTGCCAGCAGCCGATCTCTGCGGGAGGGTGAAAAACTGTTTTTT. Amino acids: CASSRSLREGEKLFF.

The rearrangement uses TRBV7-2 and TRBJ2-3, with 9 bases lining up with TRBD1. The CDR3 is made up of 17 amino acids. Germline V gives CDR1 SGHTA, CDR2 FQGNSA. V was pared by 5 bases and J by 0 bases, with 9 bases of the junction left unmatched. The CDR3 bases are TGTGCCAGCAGCGGGCGGACAGGGGACTCTAGCACAGATACGCAGTATTTT. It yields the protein CASSGRTGDSSTDTQYF.

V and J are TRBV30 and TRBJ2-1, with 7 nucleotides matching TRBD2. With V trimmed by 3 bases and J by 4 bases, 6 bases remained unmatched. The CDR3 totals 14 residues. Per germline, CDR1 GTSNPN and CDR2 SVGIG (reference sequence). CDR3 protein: CAWRQASGYNEQFF. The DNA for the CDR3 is TGTGCCTGGAGACAGGCTAGCGGTTACAATGAGCAGTTCTTC.